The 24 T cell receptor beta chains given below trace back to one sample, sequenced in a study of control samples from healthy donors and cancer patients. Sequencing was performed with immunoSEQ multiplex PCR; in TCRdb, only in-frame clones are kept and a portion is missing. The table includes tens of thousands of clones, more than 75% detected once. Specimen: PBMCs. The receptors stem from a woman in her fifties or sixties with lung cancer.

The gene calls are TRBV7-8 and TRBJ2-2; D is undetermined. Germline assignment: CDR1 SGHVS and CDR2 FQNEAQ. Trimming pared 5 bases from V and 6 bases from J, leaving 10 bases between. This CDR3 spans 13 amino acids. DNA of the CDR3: TGTGCCAGCAGCCTCACAACTCCCGGGGAGCTGTTTTTT. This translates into CASSLTTPGELFF.

This chain's CDR3 is CASSAGTWTEAFF. The CDR3 bases are TGCGCCAGCAGTGCAGGGACTTGGACTGAAGCTTTCTTT. The V call is TRBV10-1, the J call TRBJ1-1; D might be TRBD1 (5 bases). This CDR3 has 13 amino acids. The germline V gene has CDR1 WNHNN and CDR2 SYGVQD (reference sequence). The V end was cut by 4 bases, the J end by 5 bases, with 11 bases between.

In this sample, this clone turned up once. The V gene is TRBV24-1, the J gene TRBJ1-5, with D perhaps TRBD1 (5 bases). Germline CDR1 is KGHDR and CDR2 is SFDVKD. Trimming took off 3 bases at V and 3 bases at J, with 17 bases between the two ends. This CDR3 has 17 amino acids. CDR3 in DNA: TGTGCCACCAGTGATGGGCGTACTACAGGTTTCAATCAGCCCCAGCATTTT. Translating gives CATSDGRTTGFNQPQHF.

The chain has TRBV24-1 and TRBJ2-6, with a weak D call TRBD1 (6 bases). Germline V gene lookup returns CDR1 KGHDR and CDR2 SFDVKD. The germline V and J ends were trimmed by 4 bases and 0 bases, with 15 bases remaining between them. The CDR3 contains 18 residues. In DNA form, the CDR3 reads TGTGCCACCAGTGACCTGACAGGCCCGAGCTCTGGGGCCAACGTCCTGACTTTC. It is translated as CATSDLTGPSSGANVLTF.

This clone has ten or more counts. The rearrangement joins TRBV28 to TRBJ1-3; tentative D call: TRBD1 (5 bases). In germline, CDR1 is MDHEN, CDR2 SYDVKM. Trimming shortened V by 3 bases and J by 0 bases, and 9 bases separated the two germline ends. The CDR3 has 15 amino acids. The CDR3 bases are TGTGCCAGCAGTTTGGCGACAGCCTCTGGAAACACCATATATTTT. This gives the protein CASSLATASGNTIYF.

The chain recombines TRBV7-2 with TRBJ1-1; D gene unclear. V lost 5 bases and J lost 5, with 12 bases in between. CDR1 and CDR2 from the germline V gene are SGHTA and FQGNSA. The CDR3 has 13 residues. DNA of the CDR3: TGTGCCAGCAGCCAGAGCCGGGTTACTGAAGCTTTCTTT. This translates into CASSQSRVTEAFF.

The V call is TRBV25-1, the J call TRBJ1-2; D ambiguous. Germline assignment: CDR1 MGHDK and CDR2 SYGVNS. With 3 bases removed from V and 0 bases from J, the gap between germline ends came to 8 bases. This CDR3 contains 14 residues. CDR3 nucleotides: TGTGCCAGCAGTGATTGGGGAGCTAACTATGGCTACACCTTC. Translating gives CASSDWGANYGYTF.

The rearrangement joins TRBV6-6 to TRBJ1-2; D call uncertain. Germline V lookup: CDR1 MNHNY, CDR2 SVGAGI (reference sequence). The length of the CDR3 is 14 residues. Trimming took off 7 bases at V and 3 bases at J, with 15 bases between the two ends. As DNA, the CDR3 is TGTGCCAGCACCTCCCGGGGAGCCGACTATGGCTACACCTTC. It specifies CASTSRGADYGYTF.

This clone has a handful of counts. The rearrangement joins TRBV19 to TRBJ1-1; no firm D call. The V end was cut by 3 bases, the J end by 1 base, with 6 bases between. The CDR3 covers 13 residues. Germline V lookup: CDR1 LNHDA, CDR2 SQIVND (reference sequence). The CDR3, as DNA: TGTGCCAGTAGTATCACACAGAACACTGAAGCTTTCTTT. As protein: CASSITQNTEAFF.

This CDR3 is CASSQEGHPRPMNTEAFF. The DNA for the CDR3 is TGTGCCAGCAGCCAAGAGGGACACCCTCGTCCCATGAACACTGAAGCTTTCTTT. The J gene is TRBJ1-1, the V gene TRBV14, with D possibly matching TRBD1 (6 bases). The CDR3 sequence is 18 residues long. V was pared by 0 bases and J by 0 bases, with 17 bases between. Germline-derived CDR1 and CDR2 are SGHDN and FVKESK. Based on the CDR3 plus reference TRBV14 and TRBJ1-1, the full variable domain is EAGVTQFPSHSVIEKGQTVTLRCDPISGHDNLYWYRRVMGKEIKFLLHFVKESKQDESGMPNNRFLAERTGGTYSTLKVQPAELEDSGVYFCASSQEGHPRPMNTEAFFGQGTRLTVV.

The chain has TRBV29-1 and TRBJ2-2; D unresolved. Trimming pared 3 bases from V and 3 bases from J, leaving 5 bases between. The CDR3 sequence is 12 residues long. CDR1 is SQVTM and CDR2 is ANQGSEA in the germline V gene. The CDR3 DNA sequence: TGCAGCGTTGACCTTGACACCGGGGAGCTGTTTTTT. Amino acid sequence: CSVDLDTGELFF.

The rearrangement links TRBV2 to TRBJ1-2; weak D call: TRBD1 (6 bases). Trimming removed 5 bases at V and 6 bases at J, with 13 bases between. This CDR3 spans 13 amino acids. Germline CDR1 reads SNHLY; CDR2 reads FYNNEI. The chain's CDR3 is CASSPRAGDGYTF. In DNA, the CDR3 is TGTGCCAGCAGTCCCCGCGCAGGGGATGGCTACACCTTC. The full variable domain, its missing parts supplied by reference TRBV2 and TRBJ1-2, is EPEVTQTPSHQVTQMGQEVILRCVPISNHLYFYWYRQILGQKVEFLVSFYNNEISEKSEIFDDQFSVERPDGSNFTLKIRSTKLEDSAMYFCASSPRAGDGYTFGSGTRLTVV.

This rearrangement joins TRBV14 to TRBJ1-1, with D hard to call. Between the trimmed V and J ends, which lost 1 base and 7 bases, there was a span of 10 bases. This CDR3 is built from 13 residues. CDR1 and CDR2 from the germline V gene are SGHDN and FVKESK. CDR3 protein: CASSQVGRGEAFF. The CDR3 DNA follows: TGTGCCAGCAGCCAAGTCGGGCGAGGTGAAGCTTTCTTT.

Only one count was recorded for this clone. DNA of the CDR3: TGTGCCTGGACAAGGGGGGGCGAGCAGTACTTC. It is translated as CAWTRGGEQYF. The chain uses TRBV30 and TRBJ2-7; tentative D call: TRBD2 (7 bases). Germline V lookup: CDR1 GTSNPN, CDR2 SVGIG (reference sequence). V was pared by 4 bases and J by 6 bases, with 10 bases between. The CDR3 sequence is 11 residues long.

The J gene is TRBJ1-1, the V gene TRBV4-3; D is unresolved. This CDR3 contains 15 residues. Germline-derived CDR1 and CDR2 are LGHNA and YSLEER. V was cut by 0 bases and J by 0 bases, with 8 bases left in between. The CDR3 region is CASSQDEEMNTEAFF. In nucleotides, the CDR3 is TGCGCCAGCAGCCAAGATGAGGAGATGAACACTGAAGCTTTCTTT.

CDR3 sequence (DNA): TGTGCCAGCAGCGCGACAGGGGGCATAGCAGATACGCAGTATTTT. This gives the protein CASSATGGIADTQYF. This sequence joins TRBV7-3 and TRBJ2-3; the match to TRBD1 covers 10 bases. J was trimmed by 4 bases and V by 5 bases; bases with no gene match: 6. There are 15 residues in the CDR3. The V gene's germline CDR1 is SGHTA and CDR2 FQGTGA.

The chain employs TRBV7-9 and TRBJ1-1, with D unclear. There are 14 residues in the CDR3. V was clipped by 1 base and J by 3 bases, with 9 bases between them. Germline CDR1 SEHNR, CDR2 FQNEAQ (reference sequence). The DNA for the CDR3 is TGTGCCAGCAGCTTAGAGGGCGGGTACACTGAAGCTTTCTTT. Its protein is CASSLEGGYTEAFF.

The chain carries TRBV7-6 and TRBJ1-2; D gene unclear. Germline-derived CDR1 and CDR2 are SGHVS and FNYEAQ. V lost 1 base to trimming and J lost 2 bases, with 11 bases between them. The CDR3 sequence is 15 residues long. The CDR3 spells CASSLGLGINYGYTF. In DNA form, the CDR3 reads TGTGCCAGCAGCTTAGGGTTAGGGATAAACTATGGCTACACCTTC.

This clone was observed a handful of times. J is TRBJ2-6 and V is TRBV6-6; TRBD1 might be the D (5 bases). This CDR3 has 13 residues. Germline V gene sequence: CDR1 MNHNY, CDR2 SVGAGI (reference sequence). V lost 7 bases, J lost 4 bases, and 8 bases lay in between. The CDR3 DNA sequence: TGTGCCAGCAAGCCAGGGGGGGCCAACGTCCTGACTTTC. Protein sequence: CASKPGGANVLTF.

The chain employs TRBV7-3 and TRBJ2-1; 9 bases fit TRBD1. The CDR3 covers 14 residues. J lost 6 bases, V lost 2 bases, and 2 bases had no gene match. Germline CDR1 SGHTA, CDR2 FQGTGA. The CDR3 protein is CASSLPGQGNEQFF. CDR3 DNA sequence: TGTGCCAGCAGCTTACCGGGACAGGGCAATGAGCAGTTCTTC.

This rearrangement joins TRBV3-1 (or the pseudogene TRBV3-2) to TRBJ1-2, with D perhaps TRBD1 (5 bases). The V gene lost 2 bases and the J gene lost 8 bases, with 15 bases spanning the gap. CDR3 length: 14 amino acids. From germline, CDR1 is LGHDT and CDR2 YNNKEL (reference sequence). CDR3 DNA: TGTGCCAGCAGCCAACGGTCAGGGATGGGCGGCTACACCTTC. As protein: CASSQRSGMGGYTF.

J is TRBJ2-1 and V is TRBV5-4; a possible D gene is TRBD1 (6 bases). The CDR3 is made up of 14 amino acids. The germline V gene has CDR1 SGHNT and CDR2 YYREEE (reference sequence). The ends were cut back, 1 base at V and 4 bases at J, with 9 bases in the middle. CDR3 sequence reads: CASSLTGLYNEQFF. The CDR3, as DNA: TGTGCCAGCAGCTTGACAGGGTTGTACAATGAGCAGTTCTTC.

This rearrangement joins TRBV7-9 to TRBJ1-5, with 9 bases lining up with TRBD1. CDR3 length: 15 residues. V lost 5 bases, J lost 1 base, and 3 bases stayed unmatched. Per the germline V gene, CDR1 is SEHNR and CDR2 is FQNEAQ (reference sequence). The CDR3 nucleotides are TGTGCCAGCAGCAAAGACAGGGGGAGCAATCAGCCCCAGCATTTT. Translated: CASSKDRGSNQPQHF.

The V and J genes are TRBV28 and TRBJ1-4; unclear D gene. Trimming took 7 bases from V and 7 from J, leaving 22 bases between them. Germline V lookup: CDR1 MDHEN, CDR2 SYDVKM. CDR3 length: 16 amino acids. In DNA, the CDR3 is TGTGCCAGCAACCCCCGCTCCGGAACGCTCGCTGAAAAACTGTTTTTT. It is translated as CASNPRSGTLAEKLFF.